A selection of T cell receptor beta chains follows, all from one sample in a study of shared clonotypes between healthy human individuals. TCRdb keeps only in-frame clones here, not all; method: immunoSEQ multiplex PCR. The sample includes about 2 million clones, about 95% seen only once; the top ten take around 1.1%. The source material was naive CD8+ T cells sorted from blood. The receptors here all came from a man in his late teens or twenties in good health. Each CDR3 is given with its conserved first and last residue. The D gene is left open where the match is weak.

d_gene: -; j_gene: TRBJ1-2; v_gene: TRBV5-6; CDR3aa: CASSLDMDGPYGYTF
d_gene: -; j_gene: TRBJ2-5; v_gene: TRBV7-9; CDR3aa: CASSFNGEETQYF
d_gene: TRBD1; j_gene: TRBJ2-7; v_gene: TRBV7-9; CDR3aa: CASRGRSGTEPYEQYF
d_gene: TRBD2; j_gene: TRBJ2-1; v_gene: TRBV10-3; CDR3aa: CAISEAGGPRDEQFF
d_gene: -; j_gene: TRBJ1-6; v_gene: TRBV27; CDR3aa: CASSPPPGYNSPLHF
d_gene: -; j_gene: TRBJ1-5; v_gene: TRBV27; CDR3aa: CASSLWGSSNQPQHF
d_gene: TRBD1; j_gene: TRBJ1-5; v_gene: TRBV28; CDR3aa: CAAITGGNQPQHF
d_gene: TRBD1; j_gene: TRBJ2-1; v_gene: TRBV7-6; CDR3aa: CASSLGQGSFSYNEQFF
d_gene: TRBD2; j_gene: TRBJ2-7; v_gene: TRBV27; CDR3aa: CASSLGSSGSHHEQYF
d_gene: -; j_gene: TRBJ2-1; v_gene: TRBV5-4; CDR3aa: CASSLVRAGDEQFF